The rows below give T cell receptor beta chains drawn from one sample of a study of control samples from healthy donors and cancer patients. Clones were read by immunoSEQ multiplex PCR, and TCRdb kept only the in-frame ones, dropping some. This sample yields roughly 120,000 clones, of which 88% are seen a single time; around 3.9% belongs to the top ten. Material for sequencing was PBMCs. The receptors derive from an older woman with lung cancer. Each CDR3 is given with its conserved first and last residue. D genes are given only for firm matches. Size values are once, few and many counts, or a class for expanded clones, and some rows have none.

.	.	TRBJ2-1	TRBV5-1	CASSPDYSQAQFF	TGCGCCAGCAGCCCGGACTATTCGCAAGCGCAGTTCTTC
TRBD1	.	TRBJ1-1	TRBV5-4	CASSQGQRNTEAFF	TGTGCCAGCAGCCAGGGACAGAGGAACACTGAAGCTTTCTTT
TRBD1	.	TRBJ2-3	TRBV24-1	CATSDTRGTGDTQYF	TGTGCCACCAGTGACACCCGTGGGACAGGGGATACGCAGTATTTT
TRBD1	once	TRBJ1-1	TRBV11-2	CASSSLRGSGTEAFF	TGTGCCAGCAGCAGCCTCAGGGGGTCGGGAACTGAAGCTTTCTTT
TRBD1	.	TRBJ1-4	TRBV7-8	CASSPRVGGPEKLFF	TGTGCCAGCAGCCCACGCGTAGGGGGCCCTGAAAAACTGTTTTTT
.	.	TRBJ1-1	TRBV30	CAWSVRGEVQAFF	TGTGCCTGGAGTGTAAGGGGCGAAGTTCAAGCTTTCTTT
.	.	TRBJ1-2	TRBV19	CASSSRDRYYGYTF	TGTGCCAGTAGTTCCCGGGACCGGTACTATGGCTACACCTTC
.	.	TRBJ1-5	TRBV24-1	CATSDLGGNQPQHF	TGTGCCACCAGTGATTTAGGGGGTAATCAGCCCCAGCATTTT
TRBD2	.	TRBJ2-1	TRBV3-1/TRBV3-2	CASSQDISSLAGGEQFF	TGTGCCAGCAGCCAAGATATCAGTTCACTAGCGGGGGGTGAGCAGTTCTTC
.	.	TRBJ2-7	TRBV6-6	CASRNLKQGYEQYF	TGTGCCAGCAGAAACTTAAAACAGGGATACGAGCAGTACTTC
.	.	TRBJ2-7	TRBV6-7	CASSYSTGLYEQYF	TGTGCCAGCAGTTACTCTACAGGACTATACGAGCAGTACTTC
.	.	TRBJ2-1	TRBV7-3	CASSLDQGVYNEQFF	TGTGCCAGCAGCTTAGATCAGGGCGTCTACAATGAGCAGTTCTTC
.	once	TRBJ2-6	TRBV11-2	CASSPRIADLSGANVLTF	TGTGCCAGCAGCCCGAGAATAGCGGACCTCTCTGGGGCCAACGTCCTGACTTTC
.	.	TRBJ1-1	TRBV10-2	CATRRGMNTEAFF	TGCGCCACCCGTCGCGGAATGAACACTGAAGCTTTCTTT
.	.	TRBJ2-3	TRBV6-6	CASSYSGRGQADTQYF	TGTGCCAGCAGTTACTCGGGGAGGGGGCAGGCAGATACGCAGTATTTT
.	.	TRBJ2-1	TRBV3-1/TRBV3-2	CASSQVLGLSYNEQFF	TGTGCCAGCAGCCAAGTCTTAGGTCTCTCCTACAATGAGCAGTTCTTC
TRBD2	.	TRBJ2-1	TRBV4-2	CASSQDVGLAGGGEQFF	TGTGCCAGCAGCCAAGATGTGGGACTAGCGGGAGGCGGTGAGCAGTTCTTC
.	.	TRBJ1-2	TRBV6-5	CASSSRVVGGYGYTF	TGTGCCAGCAGTAGTAGGGTAGTGGGGGGCTATGGCTACACCTTC
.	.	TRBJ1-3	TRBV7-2	CASSLWGSSGNTIYF	TGTGCCAGCAGCTTATGGGGGAGCTCTGGAAACACCATATATTTT
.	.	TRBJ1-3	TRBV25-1	CASSEWGTIYF	TGTGCCAGCAGTGAATGGGGCACCATATATTTT
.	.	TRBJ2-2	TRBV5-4	CASSDRTNGELFF	TGTGCCAGCAGCGACAGGACAAACGGGGAGCTGTTTTTT
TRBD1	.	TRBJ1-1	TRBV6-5	CASSRTGQNTEAFF	TGTGCCAGCAGCCGGACAGGGCAGAACACTGAAGCTTTCTTT
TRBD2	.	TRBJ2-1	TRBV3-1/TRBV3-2	CASSRLAGGRLYYNEQFF	TGTGCCAGCAGTAGACTAGCGGGGGGGCGATTATACTACAATGAGCAGTTCTTC
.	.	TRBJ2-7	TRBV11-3	CASSLAWGSAYEQYF	TGTGCCAGCAGCTTAGCGTGGGGGAGCGCCTACGAGCAGTACTTC
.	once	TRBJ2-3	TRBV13	CASSSGTPATDTQYF	TGTGCCAGCAGCTCAGGGACGCCGGCCACAGATACGCAGTATTTT
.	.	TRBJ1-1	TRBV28	CASSFAENEAFF	TGTGCCAGCAGTTTCGCCGAAAATGAAGCTTTCTTT
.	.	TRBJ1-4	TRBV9	CASSVGGGYEGEKLFF	TGTGCCAGCAGCGTGGGGGGCGGCTACGAAGGTGAAAAACTGTTTTTT
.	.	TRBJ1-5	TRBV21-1	CASSPGLSIFYSNQPQHF	TGTGCCAGCAGTCCGGGCCTAAGTATCTTTTATAGCAATCAGCCCCAGCATTTT
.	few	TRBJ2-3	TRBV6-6	CASSSAADTQYF	TGTGCCAGCAGTTCCGCAGCAGATACGCAGTATTTT
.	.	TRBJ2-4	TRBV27	CASSLNGGSAKNIQYF	TGTGCCAGCAGTTTAAACGGGGGATCTGCCAAAAACATTCAGTACTTC
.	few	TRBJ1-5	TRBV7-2	CASSLVAGGNQPQHF	TGTGCCAGCAGCTTAGTTGCCGGTGGCAATCAGCCCCAGCATTTT
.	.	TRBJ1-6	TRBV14	CASSPLGSYNSPLHF	TGTGCCAGCAGCCCGTTGGGGTCCTATAATTCACCCCTCCACTTT
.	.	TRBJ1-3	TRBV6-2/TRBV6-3	CASSYSQDRISGNTIYF	TGTGCCAGCAGTTACTCCCAAGACCGAATCTCTGGAAACACCATATATTTT
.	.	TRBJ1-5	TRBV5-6	CASSRGQYSNQPQHF	TGTGCCAGCAGCCGCGGACAGTATAGCAATCAGCCCCAGCATTTT
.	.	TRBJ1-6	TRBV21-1	CASSKEIGKRKITEVALHF	TGTGCCAGCAGCAAAGAAATTGGGAAAAGGAAAATCACGGAGGTGGCCCTCCACTTT
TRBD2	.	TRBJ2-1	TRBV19	CASSIGPSGREGEQFF	TGTGCCAGTAGTATTGGACCTAGCGGGAGGGAAGGTGAGCAGTTCTTC
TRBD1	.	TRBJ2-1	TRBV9	CASSVSDRPEEQFF	TGTGCCAGCAGCGTCTCGGACAGGCCCGAGGAGCAGTTCTTC
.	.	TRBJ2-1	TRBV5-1	CASSPSGGGYNEQFF	TGCGCCAGCAGCCCTAGCGGAGGGGGGTACAATGAGCAGTTCTTC
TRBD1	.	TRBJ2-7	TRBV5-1	CASSLGDSLNYEQYF	TGCGCCAGCAGCTTGGGGGACAGCCTGAACTACGAGCAGTACTTC
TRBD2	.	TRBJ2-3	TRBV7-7	CASSSNPGGLADTQYF	TGTGCTAGCAGCTCCAACCCGGGGGGGCTCGCAGATACGCAGTATTTT
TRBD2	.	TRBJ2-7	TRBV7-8	CASSLEVSGSSFQNQYF	TGTGCCAGCAGCTTAGAGGTTAGCGGGAGCTCTTTCCAGAACCAGTACTTC
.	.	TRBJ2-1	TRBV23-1	CASSLPYNEQFF	TGCGCCAGCAGTCTACCCTACAATGAGCAGTTCTTC
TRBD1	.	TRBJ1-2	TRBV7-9	CASSFDRATGEVEGYTF	TGTGCCAGCAGCTTTGATAGAGCGACAGGGGAGGTCGAGGGCTACACCTTC
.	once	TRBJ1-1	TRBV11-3	CASSLGTEAFF	TGTGCCAGCAGCTTGGGCACTGAAGCTTTCTTT
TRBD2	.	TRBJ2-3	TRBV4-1	CASSQDRLAGANTQYF	TGCGCCAGCAGCCAAGATAGGCTAGCGGGGGCCAATACGCAGTATTTT
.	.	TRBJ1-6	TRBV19	CASSHGRDGNSPLHF	TGTGCCAGTAGTCACGGTCGGGACGGTAATTCACCCCTCCACTTT
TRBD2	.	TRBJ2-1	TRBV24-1	CATSDGSGTYNEQFF	TGTGCCACCAGTGATGGAAGCGGGACCTACAATGAGCAGTTCTTC
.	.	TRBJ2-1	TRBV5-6	CASSLAGTLSYNEQFF	TGTGCCAGCAGCTTGGCCGGGACTTTGTCCTACAATGAGCAGTTCTTC
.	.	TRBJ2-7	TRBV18	CASSPLGLPSYEQYF	TGTGCCAGCTCACCATTGGGGCTCCCCTCCTACGAGCAGTACTTC
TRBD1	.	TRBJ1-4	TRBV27	CASSGTGAVEKLFF	TGTGCCAGCAGCGGGACAGGGGCAGTAGAAAAACTGTTTTTT
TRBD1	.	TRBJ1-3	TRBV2	CASSNQGVGGNTIYF	TGTGCCAGCAGTAATCAGGGGGTAGGAGGAAACACCATATATTTT
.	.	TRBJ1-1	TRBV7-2	CASSAAGDTEAFF	TGTGCCAGCAGCGCCGCAGGGGACACTGAAGCTTTCTTT
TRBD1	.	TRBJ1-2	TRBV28	CASSLPGTGVGYTF	TGTGCCAGCAGTTTGCCTGGGACAGGGGTCGGCTACACCTTC
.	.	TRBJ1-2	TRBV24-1	CATSDSATEAGVFGYTF	TGTGCCACCAGTGATTCGGCCACGGAGGCTGGGGTCTTCGGCTACACCTTC
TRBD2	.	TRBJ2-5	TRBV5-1	CASSLMGLAGGETQYF	TGCGCCAGCAGCTTGATGGGGCTAGCGGGGGGAGAGACCCAGTACTTC
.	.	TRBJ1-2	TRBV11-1	CASSIDSVLSVF	TGTGCCAGCAGCATCGACAGCGTCTTATCAGTTTTC
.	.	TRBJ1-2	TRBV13	CASSLANILYGYTF	TGTGCCAGCAGCTTAGCTAACATCCTCTATGGCTACACCTTC
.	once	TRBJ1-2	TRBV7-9	CASSLSRDGYTF	TGTGCCAGCAGCTTATCCAGGGACGGCTACACCTTC
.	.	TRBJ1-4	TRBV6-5	CASRSGTANEKLFF	TGTGCCAGCAGATCCGGGACCGCTAATGAAAAACTGTTTTTT
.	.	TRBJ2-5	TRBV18	CASSPSPETGKETQYF	TGTGCCAGCTCCCCCAGCCCCGAAACAGGGAAAGAGACCCAGTACTTC